This TCR beta chain was found in a study of cytomegalovirus exposure and HLA in healthy donors. General observations from the study: Cytomegalovirus association was assigned to more than 150 TCR beta chains.

PCR employed 60 Vbeta and 13 Jbeta primers. Sequencing was performed with immunoSEQ multiplex PCR; in TCRdb, only in-frame clones are kept and a portion is missing. The repertoire holds approximately 96,000 clones, with approximately 79% as singletons. This clone occurred once. Its antigen is still unknown. The sample comprised PBMCs. This TCR was sampled from a male donor in good health and CMV-seronegative.

The CDR3 region is CASKVRSSSYNEQFF. The CDR3 coding sequence is TGTGCCAGCAAAGTGCGATCGAGCTCCTACAATGAGCAGTTCTTC. The chain recombines TRBV7-2 with TRBJ2-1; D remains unclear. Germline CDR1 is SGHTA and CDR2 is FQGNSA. The CDR3 has 15 residues. V was cut by 7 bases and J by 0 bases, with 13 bases left in between.